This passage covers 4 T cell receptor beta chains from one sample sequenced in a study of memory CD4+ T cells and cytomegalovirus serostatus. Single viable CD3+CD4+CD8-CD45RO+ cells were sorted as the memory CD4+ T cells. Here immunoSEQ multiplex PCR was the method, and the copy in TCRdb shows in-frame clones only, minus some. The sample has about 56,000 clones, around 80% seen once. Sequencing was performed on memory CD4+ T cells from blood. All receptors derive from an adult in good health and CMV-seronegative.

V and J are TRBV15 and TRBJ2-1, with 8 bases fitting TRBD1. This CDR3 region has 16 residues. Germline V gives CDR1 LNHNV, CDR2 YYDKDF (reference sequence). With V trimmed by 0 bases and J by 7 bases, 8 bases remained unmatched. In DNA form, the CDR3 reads TGTGCCACCAGCAGAGATCTGGCAGGGGGCTTGAATGAGCAGTTCTTC. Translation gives CATSRDLAGGLNEQFF. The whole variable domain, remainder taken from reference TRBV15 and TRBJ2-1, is DAMVIQNPRYQVTQFGKPVTLSCSQTLNHNVMYWYQQKSSQAPKLLFHYYDKDFNNEADTPDNFQSRRPNTSFCFLDIRSPGLGDTAMYLCATSRDLAGGLNEQFFGPGTRLTVL.

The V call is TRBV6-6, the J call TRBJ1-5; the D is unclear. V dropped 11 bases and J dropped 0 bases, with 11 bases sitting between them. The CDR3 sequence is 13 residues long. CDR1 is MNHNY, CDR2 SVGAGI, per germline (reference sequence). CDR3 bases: TGTGCCGGAAGGTTGGATAGCAATCAGCCCCAGCATTTT. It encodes CAGRLDSNQPQHF.

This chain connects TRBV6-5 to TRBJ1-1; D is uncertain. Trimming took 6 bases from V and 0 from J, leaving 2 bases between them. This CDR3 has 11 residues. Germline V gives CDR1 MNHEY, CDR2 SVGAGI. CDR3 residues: CASRVNTEAFF. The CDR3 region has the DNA TGTGCCAGCAGGGTGAACACTGAAGCTTTCTTT.

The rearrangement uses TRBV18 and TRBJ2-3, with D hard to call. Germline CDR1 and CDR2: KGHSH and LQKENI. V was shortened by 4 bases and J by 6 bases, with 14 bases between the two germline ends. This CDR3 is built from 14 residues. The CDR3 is CASSREQTADTQYF. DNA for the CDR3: TGTGCCAGCTCACGGGAACAGACCGCTGATACGCAGTATTTT.